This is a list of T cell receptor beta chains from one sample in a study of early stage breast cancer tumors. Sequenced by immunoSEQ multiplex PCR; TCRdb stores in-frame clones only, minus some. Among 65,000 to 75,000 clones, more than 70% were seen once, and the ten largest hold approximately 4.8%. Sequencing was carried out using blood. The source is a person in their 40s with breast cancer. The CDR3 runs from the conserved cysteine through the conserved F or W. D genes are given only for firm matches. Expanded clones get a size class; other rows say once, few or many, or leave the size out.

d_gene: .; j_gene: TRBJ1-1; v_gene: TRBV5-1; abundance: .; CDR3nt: TGCGCCAGCAGCATGTCAAGGGCGGCGGGCACTGAAGCTTTCTTT; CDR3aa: CASSMSRAAGTEAFF
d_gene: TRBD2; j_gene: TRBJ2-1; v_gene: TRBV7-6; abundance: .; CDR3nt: TGTGCCAGCAGCCCCCCCCTAGCGGAATTCTACAATGAGCAGTTCTTC; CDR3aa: CASSPPLAEFYNEQFF
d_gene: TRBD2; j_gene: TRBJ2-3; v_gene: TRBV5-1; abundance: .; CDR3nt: TGCGCCAGCAGCCAGGGACTAGCGGCCAACTTAAATACGCAGTATTTT; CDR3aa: CASSQGLAANLNTQYF
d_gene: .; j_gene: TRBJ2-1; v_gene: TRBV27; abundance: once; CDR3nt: TGTGCCAGCAGTTTATCGTCGGCAGGCGCGATCTTCTTC; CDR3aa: CASSLSSAGAIFF
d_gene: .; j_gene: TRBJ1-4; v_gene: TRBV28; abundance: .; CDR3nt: TGTGCCAGCAGTTTCGGGGTAGGAAATGAAAAACTGTTTTTT; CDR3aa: CASSFGVGNEKLFF
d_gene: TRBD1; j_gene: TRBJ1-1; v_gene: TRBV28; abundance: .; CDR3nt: TGTGCCAGCTGGAAAGGGGACAGGCCCCTTTACACTGAAGCTTTCTTT; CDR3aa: CASWKGDRPLYTEAFF
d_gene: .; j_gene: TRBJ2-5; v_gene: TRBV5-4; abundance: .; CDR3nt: TGTGCCAGCAGCTTTGACCGTGGGGAGACCCAGTACTTC; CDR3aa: CASSFDRGETQYF
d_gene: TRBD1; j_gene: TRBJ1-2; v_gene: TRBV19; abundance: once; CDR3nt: TGTGCCAGTACTTCGCCAGGACAGGGACGCTATGGCTACACCTTC; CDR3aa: CASTSPGQGRYGYTF
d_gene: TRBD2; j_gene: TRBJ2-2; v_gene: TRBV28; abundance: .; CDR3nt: TGTGCCAGCAGTTTAGAACTAGCGGGAGGCACCGGGGAGCTGTTTTTT; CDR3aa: CASSLELAGGTGELFF
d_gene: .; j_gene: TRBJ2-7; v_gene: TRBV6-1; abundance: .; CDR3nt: TGTGCCAGCAGTGAATCCGGGTGGCAGCAGTACTTC; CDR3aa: CASSESGWQQYF
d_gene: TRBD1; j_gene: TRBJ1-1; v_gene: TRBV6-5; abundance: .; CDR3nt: TGTGCCAGCAGTTACTCGGGACAGGGCGGCACTGAAGCTTTCTTT; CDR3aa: CASSYSGQGGTEAFF
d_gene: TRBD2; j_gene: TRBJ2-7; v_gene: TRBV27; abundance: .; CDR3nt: TGTGCCGCGGGGGGGAGCTCAAGCTCCTACGAGCAGTACTTC; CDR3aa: CAAGGSSSSYEQYF
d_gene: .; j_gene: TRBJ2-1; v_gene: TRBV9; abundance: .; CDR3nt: TGTGCCAGCAGCATTTCGGGTGAGCAGTTCTTC; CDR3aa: CASSISGEQFF
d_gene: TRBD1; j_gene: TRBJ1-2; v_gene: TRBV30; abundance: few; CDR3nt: TGTGCCTGGACCCGGACAGGCAGGGGTGGCTACACCTTC; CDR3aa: CAWTRTGRGGYTF
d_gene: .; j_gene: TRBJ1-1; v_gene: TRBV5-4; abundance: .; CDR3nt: TGTGCCAGCAGCTTGGAGGTGTTCGAAGCTGAAGCTTTCTTT; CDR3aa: CASSLEVFEAEAFF
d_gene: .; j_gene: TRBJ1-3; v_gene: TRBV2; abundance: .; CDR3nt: TGTGCCAGCAGACAGGGTGCTGGAAACACCATATATTTT; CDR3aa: CASRQGAGNTIYF
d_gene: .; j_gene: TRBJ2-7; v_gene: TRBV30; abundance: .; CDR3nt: TGTGCCTGGAGTGACGCCCCAGGGACCCTCCGCGAGCAGTACTTC; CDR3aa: CAWSDAPGTLREQYF
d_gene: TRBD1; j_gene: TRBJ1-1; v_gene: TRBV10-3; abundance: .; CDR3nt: TGTGCCATCAGTGAGTCGACAGGGGCTGAAGCTTTCTTT; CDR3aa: CAISESTGAEAFF
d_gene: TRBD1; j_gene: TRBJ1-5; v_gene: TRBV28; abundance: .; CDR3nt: TGTGCCAGCAGTTTACTCCCGGACAGGGGAGTTTGGGGCAATCAGCCCCAGCATTTT; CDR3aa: CASSLLPDRGVWGNQPQHF
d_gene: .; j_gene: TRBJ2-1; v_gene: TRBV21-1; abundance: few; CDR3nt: TGTCCCCCAGGGCCCACCGACATGTATGAGCAGTTCTTC; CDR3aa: CPPGPTDMYEQFF
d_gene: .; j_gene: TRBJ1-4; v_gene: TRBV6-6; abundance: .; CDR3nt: TGTGCCAGCAGTGGGGGAGGGCGTGAAAAACTGTTTTTT; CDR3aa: CASSGGGREKLFF
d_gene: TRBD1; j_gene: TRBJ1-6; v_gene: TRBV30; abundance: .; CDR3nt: TGTGCCTGGAGTCCCCGGGGACAGGGGTATTCACCCCTCCACTTT; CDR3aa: CAWSPRGQGYSPLHF
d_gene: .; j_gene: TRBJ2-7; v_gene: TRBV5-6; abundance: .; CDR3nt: TGTGCCAGCAGCCTGTCCGGGGCAGGGGCCTACGAGCAGTACTTC; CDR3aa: CASSLSGAGAYEQYF
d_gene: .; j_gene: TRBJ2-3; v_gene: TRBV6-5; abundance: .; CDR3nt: TGTGCCAGCAGTTACCCGCAGGCGTCAGGGTCGACGCAGTATTTT; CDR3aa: CASSYPQASGSTQYF
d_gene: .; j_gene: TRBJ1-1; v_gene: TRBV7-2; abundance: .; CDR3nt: TGTGCCAGCAGCTCTACCAAAGGGTGGATCACTGAAGCTTTCTTT; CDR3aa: CASSSTKGWITEAFF
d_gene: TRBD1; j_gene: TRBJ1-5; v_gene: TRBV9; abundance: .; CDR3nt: TGTGCCAGCAGCCGGACAGGGGCCCATCAGCCCCAGCATTTT; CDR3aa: CASSRTGAHQPQHF
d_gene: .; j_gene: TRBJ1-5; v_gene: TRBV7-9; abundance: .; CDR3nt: TGTGCCAGCAGCTCTTTGGGGGGTCAGCCCCAGCATTTT; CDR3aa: CASSSLGGQPQHF
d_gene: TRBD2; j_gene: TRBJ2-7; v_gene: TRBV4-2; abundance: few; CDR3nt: TGTGCCAGCAGCCAAGGGCTAGCGGGAGGGGGAGACTACGAGCAGTACTTC; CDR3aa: CASSQGLAGGGDYEQYF
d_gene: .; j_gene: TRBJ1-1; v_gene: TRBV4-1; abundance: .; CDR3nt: TGCGCCAGCAGCCAAGAAGGGAGAGGGGGTCTGGCTGAAGCTTTCTTT; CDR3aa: CASSQEGRGGLAEAFF
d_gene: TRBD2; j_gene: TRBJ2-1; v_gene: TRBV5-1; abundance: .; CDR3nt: TGCGCCAGCAGCGTAACTAGCGGGAGGGCCAGAAACTACAATGAGCAGTTCTTC; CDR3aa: CASSVTSGRARNYNEQFF
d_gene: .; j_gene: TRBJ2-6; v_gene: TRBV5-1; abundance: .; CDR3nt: TGCGCCAGCAGCTTGGCAGTCTCTGGGGCCAACGTCCTGACTTTC; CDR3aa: CASSLAVSGANVLTF
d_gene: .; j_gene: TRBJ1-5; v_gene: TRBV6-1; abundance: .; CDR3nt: TGTGCCAGCAGTGAACGGGGGAATCAGCCCCAGCATTTT; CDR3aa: CASSERGNQPQHF
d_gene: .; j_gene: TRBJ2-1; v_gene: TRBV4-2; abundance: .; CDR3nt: TGTGCCAGCAGCCAAGATCCAGAGGGGCGGGATGGCTCCTACAATGAGCAGTTCTTC; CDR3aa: CASSQDPEGRDGSYNEQFF
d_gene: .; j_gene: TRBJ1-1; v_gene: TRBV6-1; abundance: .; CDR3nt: TGTGCCAGCAGTGAAGATGTAGGGTGGGACACTGAAGCTTTCTTT; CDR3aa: CASSEDVGWDTEAFF
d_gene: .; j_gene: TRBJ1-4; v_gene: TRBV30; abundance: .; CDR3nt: TGTGCCTGGAGTAGGACAGCTAATGAAAAACTGTTTTTT; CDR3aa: CAWSRTANEKLFF
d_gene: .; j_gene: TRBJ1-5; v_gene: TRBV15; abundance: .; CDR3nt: TGTGCCACCAGCAGGGGACCGGTTAGCAATCAGCCCCAGCATTTT; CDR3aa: CATSRGPVSNQPQHF